The 13 T cell receptor beta chains below all came from one sample that was sequenced in a study of OX40 agonist ivuxolimab in advanced cancers. The data were produced by immunoSEQ multiplex PCR, yet TCRdb's version contains in-frame clones alone and is incomplete. The sample holds some 86,000 clones, around 90% seen once. Material: CD4+ or CD8+ T cells sorted from blood, obtained in a trial of the OX40 agonist ivuxolimab. The source is an adult with an advanced solid tumor such as melanoma, head and neck, liver or kidney cancer.

This chain joins TRBV30 and TRBJ2-1; 11 bases match TRBD2. The trim removed 8 bases at V and 8 bases at J, leaving 8 bases unmatched. The CDR3 covers 13 residues. The germline V gene has CDR1 GTSNPN and CDR2 SVGIG (reference sequence). This chain's CDR3 is CAQTSGRGDEQFF. The CDR3 DNA sequence: TGTGCCCAAACTAGCGGGAGAGGGGATGAGCAGTTCTTC.

The chain joins TRBV6-1 to TRBJ2-3, with 9 nucleotides matching TRBD2. Trimming cost V 8 bases and J 4 bases; bases outside gene matches: 10. The CDR3 runs to 15 residues. Germline values: CDR1 MNHNS, CDR2 SASEGT. CDR3 loop: CASGIGTSWADTQYF. The DNA of the CDR3 is TGTGCCAGCGGAATCGGGACTAGCTGGGCAGATACGCAGTATTTT.

V usage is TRBV5-1 and J usage is TRBJ2-3; 11 bases fit TRBD2. The length of the CDR3 is 14 residues. Germline V CDR1 and CDR2: SGHRS, YFSETQ. V dropped 0 bases and J dropped 8; count of bases not matched to a gene: 2. The CDR3 region is CASSLALAGGTQYF. Here the CDR3 DNA reads TGCGCCAGCAGCTTGGCTCTAGCGGGAGGTACGCAGTATTTT.

The rearrangement uses TRBV10-3 and TRBJ2-2; the match to TRBD1 covers 10 bases. V trimming: 11 bases; J trimming: 5 bases; junction bases outside the gene matches: 8. Germline assignment: CDR1 ENHRY and CDR2 SYGVKD. The CDR3 totals 14 residues. The CDR3 DNA reads as TGTGCCTTTCGACAGGGGGCGAGTACCGGGGAGCTGTTTTTT. Protein product: CAFRQGASTGELFF.

The genes are TRBV21-1 and TRBJ2-3; the table's D call of TRBD2 was not tested on the DNA. TRBV21-1 is deemed a pseudogene. The CDR3 totals 14 residues. The CDR3 DNA sequence: TGTGCCAGCAGCTGGAAGGAGGGAACAGATACGCAGTATTTT. Translation: CASSWKEGTDTQYF.

The chain links TRBV6-1 to TRBJ2-7; D tentatively reads TRBD1 or TRBD2 (5 bases each). V was trimmed by 5 bases and J by 3 bases, leaving 11 bases between them. Germline CDR1 MNHNS, CDR2 SASEGT. CDR3 length: 13 amino acids. The CDR3 region is CASSRDRRYEQYF. DNA for the CDR3: TGTGCCAGCAGTCGGGACCGACGCTACGAGCAGTACTTC.

This sequence joins TRBV15 and TRBJ1-1, with a possible D match to TRBD1 (5 bases). V shed 0 bases and J shed 5 bases, with 13 bases lying between them. CDR1 is LNHNV and CDR2 is YYDKDF in the germline V gene (reference sequence). The CDR3 is made up of 15 amino acids. The CDR3 loop reads CATSREWGIRTEAFF. For the CDR3, the DNA is TGTGCCACCAGCAGAGAATGGGGGATCCGGACTGAAGCTTTCTTT.

This clone has just a few counts. The CDR3 sequence is CASSHPSGQGAHGGEQYF. CDR3 in DNA: TGCGCCAGCAGCCACCCCTCCGGACAGGGGGCTCATGGTGGCGAGCAGTACTTC. The chain recombines TRBV4-1 with TRBJ2-7; 11 bases map to TRBD1. Losses at the gene ends were 3 bases for V and 6 bases for J; bases not matched to a gene: 16. Germline CDR1 and CDR2: MGHRA and YSYEKL. The CDR3 is made up of 18 amino acids.

The chain is built from TRBV27 and TRBJ2-5; 13 bases are a match to TRBD2. This CDR3 comprises 15 residues. V lost 4 bases, J lost 6 bases, and 5 bases stayed unmatched. CDR1 and CDR2 from the germline V gene are MNHEY and SMNVEV (reference sequence). CDR3 region: CASSWTSGSMQTQYF. CDR3 DNA sequence: TGTGCCAGCAGTTGGACTAGCGGGAGTATGCAGACCCAGTACTTC.

The rearrangement uses TRBV7-2 and TRBJ2-7; 10 nucleotides align to TRBD2. This CDR3 contains 16 residues. V gave up 5 bases and J gave up 0 bases; unmatched junction bases: 7. Germline CDR1 is SGHTA and CDR2 is FQGNSA. The CDR3 sequence is CASSAGLAVNSYEQYF. The CDR3 DNA sequence: TGTGCCAGCAGCGCCGGACTAGCGGTAAACTCCTACGAGCAGTACTTC.

The chain joins TRBV27 to TRBJ2-1; 11 bases align to TRBD2. The CDR3 has 16 residues. Trimming at V came to 2 bases and at J to 7 bases, leaving 7 bases not matched to a gene. Germline CDR1 reads MNHEY; CDR2 reads SMNVEV (reference sequence). The CDR3, as DNA: TGTGCCAGCAGTTTACTCACTAGCGGGAGAACAAATGAGCAGTTCTTC. As protein: CASSLLTSGRTNEQFF.

V and J are TRBV28 and TRBJ2-7, with D uncertain. The CDR3 totals 11 residues. Trimming shortened V by 6 bases and J by 5 bases, and 8 bases separated the two germline ends. CDR1 MDHEN and CDR2 SYDVKM come from the germline V gene. The CDR3 DNA reads TGTGCCAGCAGCGTGGCTCACGAGCAGTACTTC. The encoded protein is CASSVAHEQYF.

This sequence joins TRBV14 and TRBJ2-1; 8 nucleotides align to TRBD2. The length of the CDR3 is 15 residues. V shed 4 bases and J 1 base; nucleotides not matched to a gene: 3. CDR1 and CDR2 from the germline V gene are SGHDN and FVKESK. CDR3 loop: CASSPIAGSYNEQFF. The CDR3 DNA follows: TGTGCCAGCAGCCCGATAGCGGGGTCCTACAATGAGCAGTTCTTC.